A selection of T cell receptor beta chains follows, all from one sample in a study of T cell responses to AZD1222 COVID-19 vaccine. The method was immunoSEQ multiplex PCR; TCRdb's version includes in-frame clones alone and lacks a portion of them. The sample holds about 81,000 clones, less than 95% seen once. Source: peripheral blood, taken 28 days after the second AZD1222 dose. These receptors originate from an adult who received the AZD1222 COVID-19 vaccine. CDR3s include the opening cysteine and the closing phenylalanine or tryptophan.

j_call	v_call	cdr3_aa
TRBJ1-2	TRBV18	CASSYTTGDGYTF
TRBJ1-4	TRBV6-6	CASSPANMAEKLFF
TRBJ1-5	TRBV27	CASGRQSNQPQHF
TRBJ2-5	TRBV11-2	CASSPETGVGETQYF
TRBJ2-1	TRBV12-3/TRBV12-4	CASGFQGYNEQFF
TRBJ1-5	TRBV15	CATRGQDNQPQHF
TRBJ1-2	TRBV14	CASSAGLIDGYTF
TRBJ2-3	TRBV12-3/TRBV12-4	CASRKSVVDTQYF
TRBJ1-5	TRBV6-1	CASSEWGNQPQHF
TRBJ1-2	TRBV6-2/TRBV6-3	CASSTGTGDGYTF
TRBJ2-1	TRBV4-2	CASSQGWTGGNEQFF
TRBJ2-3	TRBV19	CASSIRGSTDTQYF
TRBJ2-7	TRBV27	CASSLSFGQYEQYF
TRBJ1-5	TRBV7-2	CASSLDVSNQPQHF
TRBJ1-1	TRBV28	CASSSIRGLNTEAFF
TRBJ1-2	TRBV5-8	CASSQGTNANYGYTF
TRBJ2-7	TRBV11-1	CASSGTGTYEQYF
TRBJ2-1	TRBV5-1	CASSPLLAGGHHEQFF
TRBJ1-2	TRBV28	CASSIPSYGYTF
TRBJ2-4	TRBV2	CASGPSGSIQYF
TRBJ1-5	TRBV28	CASSFHSNNQPQHF
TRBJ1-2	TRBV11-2	CASSPSGGANYGYTF
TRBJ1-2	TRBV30	CAWSHASQGSRGYTF
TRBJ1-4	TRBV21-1	CASCQTLANEKLFF
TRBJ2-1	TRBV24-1	CATSDFRSVLGNEQFF
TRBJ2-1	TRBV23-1	CASSHSRTSGFHEQFF
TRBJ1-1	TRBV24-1	CATSEAGQGTEAFF
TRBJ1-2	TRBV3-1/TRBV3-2	CASSRGGGNYGYTF
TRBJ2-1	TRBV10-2	CASNPSGRSNEQFF
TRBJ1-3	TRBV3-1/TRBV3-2	CASSQGFGTSGNTIYF
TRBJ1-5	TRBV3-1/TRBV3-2	CASSLLGQPQHF
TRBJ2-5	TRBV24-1	CATSDMTGGETQYF
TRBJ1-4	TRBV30	CAWSTNEKLFF
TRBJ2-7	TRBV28	CASSETGGRRYEQYF
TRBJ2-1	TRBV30	CAWVTAGGYNEQFF
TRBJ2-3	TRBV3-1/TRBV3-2	CASSLRDTTDTQYF
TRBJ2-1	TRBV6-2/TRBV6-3	CASSPQGTSVSSYNEQFF
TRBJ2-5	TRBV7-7	CASSSQPQETQYF
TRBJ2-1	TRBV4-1	CASSQDPYNEQFF
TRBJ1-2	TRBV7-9	CASSLADLEYGYTF
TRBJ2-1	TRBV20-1	CSVFNNEQFF
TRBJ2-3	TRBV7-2	CASTLSGRGTDTQYF
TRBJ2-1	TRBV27	CASSPWTSGSSNEQFF
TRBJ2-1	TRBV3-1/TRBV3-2	CASSQQGALENEQFF
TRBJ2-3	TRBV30	CAWTRRGGDTQYF